Here is one T cell receptor beta chain with its context. The antigen is unknown. The germline V gene encodes CDR1 SGDLS and CDR2 YYNGEE. The CDR3 covers 12 residues. V lost 3 bases and J lost 1, with 5 bases in between. 13 Jbeta primers and 60 Vbeta primers were used for the PCR. This table comes from immunoSEQ multiplex PCR, and its TCRdb copy is limited to in-frame clones, with some not included. This sample's clone table lists about 51,000 clones. The sample originates from a study of cytomegalovirus exposure and HLA in healthy donors. The study, taken as a whole, reports: Looking again later, the authors saw that most CMV-associated TCR beta chains seemed HLA-restricted. A classifier reportedly called cytomegalovirus status with high sensitivity and specificity.

Material for sequencing was PBMCs. The receptor was isolated from a man between 35 and 55 years old in good health and CMV-seropositive. The genes are TRBV9 and TRBJ2-7, with TRBD2 as a possible D gene (5 bases). In DNA form, the CDR3 reads TGTGCCAGCAGCGGGGAGTCCTACGAGCAGTACTTC. As protein: CASSGESYEQYF.